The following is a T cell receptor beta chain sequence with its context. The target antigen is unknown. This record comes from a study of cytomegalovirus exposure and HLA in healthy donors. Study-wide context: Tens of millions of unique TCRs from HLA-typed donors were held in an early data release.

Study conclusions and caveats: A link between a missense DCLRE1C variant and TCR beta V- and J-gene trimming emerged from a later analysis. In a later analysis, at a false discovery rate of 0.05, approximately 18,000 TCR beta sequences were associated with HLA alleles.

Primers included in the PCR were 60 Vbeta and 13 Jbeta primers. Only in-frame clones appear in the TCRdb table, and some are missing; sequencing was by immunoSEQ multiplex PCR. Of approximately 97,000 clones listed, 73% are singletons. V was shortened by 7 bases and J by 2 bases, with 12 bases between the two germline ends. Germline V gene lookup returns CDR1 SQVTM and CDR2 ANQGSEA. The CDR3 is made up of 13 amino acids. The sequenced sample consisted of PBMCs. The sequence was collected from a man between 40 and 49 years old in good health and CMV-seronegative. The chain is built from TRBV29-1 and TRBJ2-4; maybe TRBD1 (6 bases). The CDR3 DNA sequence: TGCAGCGCGAGCCGGGACACCAAAAACATTCAGTACTTC. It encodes CSASRDTKNIQYF.